This entry describes one TCR beta chain. Its specificity is not known. TCRdb processed the 5' RACE reads anew with MiXCR; each CDR3 protein has one entry. The repertoire holds 450,000 to 550,000 distinct CDR3 sequences, with 20% to 25% as singletons. V was shortened by 5 bases and J by 6 bases, with 20 bases between the two germline ends. Germline V lookup: CDR1 SEHNR, CDR2 FQNEAQ (reference sequence). There are 15 residues in the CDR3. This entry is derived from a study of T cells after yellow fever vaccination. Notes on the study in general: At around 95% for CD4 and approximately 89% for CD8, most primary-vaccination clones showed up again after the booster.

The gene calls are TRBV7-9 and TRBJ2-7, with a weak D call TRBD2 (5 bases). The sequenced sample was PBMCs, obtained about 20 days after the first yellow fever vaccination. The receptor's source is a man younger than 35 who received the YFV17D yellow fever vaccine. CDR3 sequence: CASSPRTGSGVEQYF. CDR3 in DNA: TGTGCCAGCAGCCCACGGACGGGCTCCGGGGTCGAGCAGTACTTC.